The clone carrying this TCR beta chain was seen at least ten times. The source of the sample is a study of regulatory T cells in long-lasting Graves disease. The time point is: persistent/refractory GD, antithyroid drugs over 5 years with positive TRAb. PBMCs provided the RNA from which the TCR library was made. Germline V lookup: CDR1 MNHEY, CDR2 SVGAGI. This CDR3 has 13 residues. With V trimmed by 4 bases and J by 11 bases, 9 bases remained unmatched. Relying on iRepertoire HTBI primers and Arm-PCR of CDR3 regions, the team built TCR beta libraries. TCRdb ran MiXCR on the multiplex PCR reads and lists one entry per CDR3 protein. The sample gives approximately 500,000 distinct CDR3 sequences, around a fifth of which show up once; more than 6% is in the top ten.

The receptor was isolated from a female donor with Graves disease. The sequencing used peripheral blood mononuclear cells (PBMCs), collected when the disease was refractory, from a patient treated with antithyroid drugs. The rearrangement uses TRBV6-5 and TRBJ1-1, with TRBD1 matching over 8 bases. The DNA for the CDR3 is TGTGCCAGCAGTTGGCCTGACAGGGGACCCGCTTTCTTT. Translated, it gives CASSWPDRGPAFF.